The text below deals with one TCR beta chain. Its target antigen remains unknown. Base qualities are not provided; no much larger clone lies one nucleotide away. The data were obtained in a study of TIL therapy for anti-PD-1-resistant metastatic lung cancer (dated by TCRdb to the early 2020s). In terms of the full investigation: Tumors were harvested prior to any PD-1/PD-L1 blockade, after which nivolumab was administered to patients, and lymphodepletion, expanded TIL infusion and IL-2 were given to patients who progressed. Enrolled patients had a median age of approximately 49 years (range 38-75) and a median tumor PD-L1 proportion score of approximately 6%. The cohort was predominantly lung adenocarcinoma, with four EGFR-mutant and two ALK-rearranged tumors, and half of patients were current or former smokers. A median non-synonymous tumor mutation burden of approximately 1.4 mutations per megabase was determined across the cohort by whole-exome sequencing. Tumor and peripheral blood T cell receptor beta sequencing was used to track clonotypes across tumor, expanded TIL product and serial blood samples. Overall results and qualifications from the work: Clonotypes from the infused TIL partially replaced the baseline peripheral repertoire and then declined over months, and persistence showed no apparent association with response. The cohort was highly selected, including more treatment-naive, never-smoker and oncogene-addicted patients than is typical, which limits generalizability. The study protocol defined all tumor marker inferences as exploratory.

The immunoSEQ v3 hsTCRB kit was used to amplify TCR beta CDR3 regions from genomic DNA through bias-controlled multiplex PCR. The TCR libraries were sequenced on an Illumina NextSeq 500 to about 1.8 million read pairs for survey level or roughly 4.5-6.5 million read pairs for deep level. The authors' pipeline ran thus. V, D and J genes were assigned, non-productive sequences were removed, and clonality was reported by immunoSEQ Analyzer software. Repertoires of infused TIL and blood were compared using productive Simpson clonality and the Morisita overlap index of productive TRB rearrangements. Absolute clonotype counts in blood were estimated by multiplying the lymphocyte count by the CD3+ fraction and by the productive frequency of the clone. TCRdb mirrors the immuneACCESS table, restricted to in-frame sequences. Some clones are absent from its copies; in checked studies, under half trace to an unresolved V gene, and the reason for the others is unknown. D and trimming were read from the DNA, whereas the V and J calls and clone size are those reported in that table. The sample table lists 35,000 to 55,000 clones, around 79% of them with a count of one. Clones ranked in the top ten supply more than 13% of the sample.

The intended sense of this specimen's time point label: pre-treatment sample, taken before nivolumab and TIL therapy. Between late 2017 and January 2020, a dual-center phase I trial enrolled adults who had stage 4 NSCLC. Samples came from a single-arm, open-label phase I trial of tumor-infiltrating lymphocyte therapy with nivolumab in advanced non-small cell lung cancer. Blood mononuclear cells were isolated from EDTA tubes by Ficoll gradient and were snap-frozen as pellets, and DNA was extracted with a Qiagen mini-prep kit. The CDR3 runs 17 residues from the cysteine to the phenylalanine. Only CDR3 DNA is held: 51 bases, read in frame from base 1. V is trimmed back by 0 bases and J by 0 bases, and the junction contains 4 bases that no gene match accounts for. The germline V gene encodes CDR1 LNHDA and CDR2 SQIVND (reference sequence).

In this chain, TRBV19 is recombined with TRBJ1-5; 8 bases in the middle match TRBD1. The sequenced sample was blood, obtained at baseline. The clonotype originates from a man in his 70s with non-small cell lung cancer. DNA sequence: TGTGCCAGTAGTATAGAAGGACAGGGCCTTAGCAATCAGCCCCAGCATTTT. It translates to CASSIEGQGLSNQPQHF.